This T cell receptor beta chain was captured by sequencing in a study of cytomegalovirus exposure and HLA in healthy donors. About the research overall: Among a few hundred genotyped donors, approximately 80% fell in the Caucasian-associated ancestry cluster. Study results and caveats: In a later analysis, donors in an Asian-associated ancestry cluster reportedly had fewer N-insertions in productive TCRs than the cohort mean. In a later analysis, TCR beta V- and J-gene trimming showed a link to a missense DCLRE1C variant.

The PCR contained 60 Vbeta and 13 Jbeta primers. In the authors' workflow: Later analysis identified tens of millions of unique TCR beta chains, approximately 11 million shared. TCRdb's table, derived via immunoSEQ multiplex PCR, lists solely in-frame clones and lacks some. From that table come the V and J calls and clone size; the DNA was used to work out D and trimming. The sample records about 130,000 clones, 79% being singletons. With regard to this clone: Antigen unknown.

The receptor's source is a man aged 40-55 years in good health and CMV-seropositive. Sequencing was done on a sample of PBMCs.

The CDR3 DNA is TGTGCCAGCAGCCAATCAATGCAGATGAACTACGAGCAGTACTTC. Protein: CASSQSMQMNYEQYF. The rearrangement uses TRBV16 and TRBJ2-7; no reliable D call. CDR1 is KGHSY and CDR2 is FQNENV in the germline V gene. The CDR3 runs 15 residues. Trimming cost V 0 bases and J 3 bases, with 12 bases left between them.